What follows describes a single T cell receptor beta chain. The sample belongs to a study of T cell changes during pregnancy in multiple sclerosis. Method: immunoSEQ multiplex PCR; TCRdb's copy keeps in-frame clones and lacks some. Of some 64,000 clones listed, roughly nine tenths are singletons. The sample was peripheral blood, taken after pregnancy. The sequence came from a female donor with multiple sclerosis, enrolled in a pregnancy study.

The CDR3 is CASSADLTGGYNEQFF. For the CDR3, the DNA is TGTGCCAGCAGTGCCGACCTCACCGGGGGTTACAATGAGCAGTTCTTC. The rearrangement joins TRBV25-1 to TRBJ2-1; TRBD2 is a possible D gene (6 bases). From germline, CDR1 is MGHDK and CDR2 SYGVNS. The CDR3 is 16 amino acids. Deletions cut 4 bases from V and 4 bases from J, with 17 bases between.